This T cell receptor beta chain was recorded in a study of T cell changes during pregnancy in multiple sclerosis (dated by TCRdb to about 2019). In the study overall: In women with multiple sclerosis, the researchers looked at how the T cell repertoire shifted as pregnancy progressed.

Receptors were amplified or captured by the immunoSEQ multiplex PCR assay. Here the immuneACCESS table is served through TCRdb, limited to in-frame sequences with V and J called. Missing clones are a known gap in these copies; in checked studies unresolved V genes cover under half, and the rest lacks a known reason. For this sample the table gives tens of thousands of clones, of which around 94% were detected only once. Approximately 3.7% of the sample is held by the ten biggest clonotypes. On this clone: No cognate antigen has been identified for it. No base qualities exist here, and no much larger clone lies one base off it.

The source was CD8+ T cells from peripheral blood mononuclear cells, collected in the third trimester of pregnancy. This clonotype was sampled from a female donor with multiple sclerosis, enrolled in a pregnancy study.

The nucleotide sequence is TGCAGCGCCATGGACAGGGCCTACGAGCAGTACTTC. It is translated as CSAMDRAYEQYF. The sequence joins TRBV29-1 to TRBJ2-7, and 8 bases in between align with TRBD1. Trimming takes 7 bases off V and 2 bases off J; junction bases not matched to a gene: 4. According to the germline V gene, CDR1 reads SQVTM and CDR2 reads ANQGSEA. From the cysteine up to the phenylalanine, the CDR3 has a length of 12 residues. CDR3 DNA is the only sequence kept; it has 36 bases, read in frame from the first base.